One and the same sample provided the 12 T cell receptor beta chains below, sequenced in a study of T cells after yellow fever vaccination. Each CDR3 protein is one row after TCRdb ran MiXCR on the 5' RACE reads. The data hold about 320,000 distinct CDR3 sequences, with around 4.5% observed a single time. The specimen was PBMCs, collected 15 days after the yellow fever booster vaccination. These receptors were collected from a young man who received the YFV17D yellow fever vaccine.

This chain joins TRBV2 and TRBJ1-5; unclear D gene. CDR3 length: 12 residues. Trimming removed 3 bases from V and 7 bases from J, with 7 bases in between. Germline CDR1 is SNHLY and CDR2 is FYNNEI. The CDR3 is CASSEEVQPQHF. The CDR3 DNA is TGTGCCAGCAGTGAGGAGGTCCAGCCCCAGCATTTT.

In this sample, this clonotype turned up many times. The chain joins TRBV20-1 to TRBJ2-7; perhaps TRBD2 as D (6 bases). CDR1 and CDR2 (germline): DFQATT, SNEGSKA (reference sequence). The germline V and J ends were trimmed by 0 bases and 7 bases, with 13 bases remaining between them. The CDR3 spans 13 residues. The CDR3 DNA follows: TGCAGTGCTAGAGATGTGGAGGGAATGGAGCAGTACGTC. Protein sequence: CSARDVEGMEQYV.

This clonotype was picked up a small number of times. V and J are TRBV5-1 and TRBJ2-7, with D unresolved. CDR3 length equals 13 residues. CDR1 is SGHRS, CDR2 YFSETQ, per germline. V was pared by 9 bases and J by 1 base, with 14 bases between. CDR3 in amino acids: CATRDTLSYEQYF. The CDR3 coding sequence is TGCGCCACCAGAGACACACTTTCCTACGAGCAGTACTTC.

Only a few counts were recorded for this clonotype. This chain links TRBV7-9 with TRBJ2-7; D is ambiguous. The CDR3 covers 12 residues. V gave up 5 bases and J gave up 3 bases, with 8 bases separating them. Per the germline V gene, CDR1 is SEHNR and CDR2 is FQNEAQ (reference sequence). For the CDR3, the DNA is TGTGCCAGCAGCCCGGTGGACTACGAGCAGTACTTC. The encoded protein is CASSPVDYEQYF.

The chain carries TRBV5-1 and TRBJ2-5; TRBD2 might be the D (6 bases). Germline-derived CDR1 and CDR2 are SGHRS and YFSETQ. The V end lost 0 bases, the J end lost 4 bases, and 19 bases lay between the germline ends. The CDR3 is made up of 17 amino acids. The CDR3 spells CASSLDLGPGRGETQYF. CDR3 sequence (DNA): TGCGCCAGCAGCTTGGATTTGGGGCCAGGGCGGGGAGAGACCCAGTACTTC.

This clonotype has ten or more counts. The J gene is TRBJ2-3, the V gene TRBV7-2, with D uncertain. V was shortened by 3 bases and J by 6 bases, with 1 base between the two germline ends. Germline CDR1 and CDR2: SGHTA and FQGNSA. The CDR3 runs to 10 residues. CDR3 residues: CASSFDTQYF. For the CDR3, the DNA is TGTGCCAGCAGCTTTGATACGCAGTATTTT.

This clonotype was recorded at least ten times. The rearrangement joins TRBV6-1 to TRBJ1-1; D remains ambiguous. V lost 7 bases, J lost 4 bases, and 16 bases lay in between. Germline V gives CDR1 MNHNS, CDR2 SASEGT. CDR3 length: 14 amino acids. In nucleotides, the CDR3 is TGTGCCAGCAATCGGGCCGGAGGTGCCACTGAAGCTTTCTTT. This gives the protein CASNRAGGATEAFF.

The rearrangement links TRBV5-1 to TRBJ1-1; no clear D gene. CDR1 is SGHRS and CDR2 is YFSETQ in the germline V gene. CDR3 size: 14 residues. V lost 0 bases to trimming and J lost 1 base, with 7 bases between them. This CDR3 reads CASSLDDGNTEAFF. The DNA for the CDR3 is TGCGCCAGCAGCTTGGACGACGGGAACACTGAAGCTTTCTTT.

This clonotype was seen at least ten times. CDR3 protein: CASSGTSGDYNEQFF. In DNA, the CDR3 is TGTGCCAGTAGTGGGACTAGCGGGGATTACAATGAGCAGTTCTTC. The V call is TRBV19, the J call TRBJ2-1; 13 nucleotides align to TRBD2. The junction had 2 bases not matched to a gene; V was cut back by 5 bases and J by 4 bases. The CDR3 runs to 15 residues. Germline V CDR1 and CDR2: LNHDA, SQIVND (reference sequence).

This clonotype was seen many times. The V gene is TRBV19, the J gene TRBJ2-1; the match to TRBD1 covers 7 bases. With V trimmed by 2 bases and J by 5 bases, 3 bases remained unmatched. The germline CDR1 and CDR2 sequences are LNHDA and SQIVND (reference sequence). The CDR3 totals 14 residues. The CDR3 here is CASSIQGVDNEQFF. The CDR3 DNA reads TGTGCCAGTAGTATACAGGGGGTCGACAATGAGCAGTTCTTC. Variable domain in full (rest from reference TRBV19 and TRBJ2-1): DGGITQSPKYLFRKEGQNVTLSCEQNLNHDAMYWYRQDPGQGLRLIYYSQIVNDFQKGDIAEGYSVSREKKESFPLTVTSAQKNPTAFYLCASSIQGVDNEQFFGPGTRLTVL.

This clonotype has at least ten counts. This rearrangement joins TRBV5-1 to TRBJ2-3; TRBD1 matches at 7 bases. This CDR3 region has 14 residues. Trimming took 2 bases from V and 4 from J; bases not matched to a gene: 4. In germline, CDR1 is SGHRS, CDR2 YFSETQ. Here the CDR3 reads CASSLQGWPDTQYF. In nucleotides, the CDR3 is TGCGCCAGCAGCTTACAGGGGTGGCCAGATACGCAGTATTTT.

This clonotype was seen only a few times. V and J are TRBV7-6 and TRBJ2-2; the D gene could be TRBD1 or TRBD2 (5 bases each). V was clipped by 5 bases and J by 3 bases, with 19 bases between them. The CDR3 has 17 amino acids. Germline V gene sequence: CDR1 SGHVS, CDR2 FNYEAQ. The CDR3 here is CASSPAIGTRDTGELFF. CDR3 in DNA: TGTGCCAGCAGCCCCGCCATAGGGACCCGGGACACCGGGGAGCTGTTTTTT.